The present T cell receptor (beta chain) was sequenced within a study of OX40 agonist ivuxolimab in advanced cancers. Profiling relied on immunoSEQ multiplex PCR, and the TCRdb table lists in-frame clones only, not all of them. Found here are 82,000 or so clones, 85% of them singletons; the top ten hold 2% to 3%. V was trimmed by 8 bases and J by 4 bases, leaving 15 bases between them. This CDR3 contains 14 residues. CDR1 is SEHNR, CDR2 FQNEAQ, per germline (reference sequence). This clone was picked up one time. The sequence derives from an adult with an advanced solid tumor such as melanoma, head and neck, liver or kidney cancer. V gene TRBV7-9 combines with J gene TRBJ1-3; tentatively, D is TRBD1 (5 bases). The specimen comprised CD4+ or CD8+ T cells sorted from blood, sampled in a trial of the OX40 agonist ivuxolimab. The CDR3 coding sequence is TGTGCCAGCGGACTGACAGTGGCGGGAAACACCATATATTTT. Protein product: CASGLTVAGNTIYF.